This entry lists 9 T cell receptor beta chains sequenced from one sample in a study of blood T cell repertoires in COVID-19. Profiled with immunoSEQ multiplex PCR; TCRdb holds only in-frame clones, not every one. The sample carries around 200,000 clones, roughly four fifths recorded once. The material sequenced was peripheral blood. Receptors originate from a human donor in a cohort sampled during active COVID-19.

The CDR3 DNA reads as TGTGCCAGCAGTGAATACGGCAGGGGGAGCAATCAGCCCCAGCATTTT. It encodes CASSEYGRGSNQPQHF. This chain links TRBV6-1 with TRBJ1-5; 7 bases align to TRBD1. Looked up from germline, CDR1 is MNHNS and CDR2 is SASEGT. This CDR3 contains 16 residues. J gave up 1 base and V 2 bases, and 5 bases lay outside the gene matches.

The V call is TRBV5-1, the J call TRBJ2-7; 10 nucleotides agree with TRBD1. Germline assignment: CDR1 SGHRS and CDR2 YFSETQ. Trimming cost V 1 base and J 6 bases; bases outside gene matches: 7. CDR3 length: 15 amino acids. The DNA for the CDR3 is TGCGCCAGCAGCTTGATAGGGACAGGGGCCCTCGAGCAGTACTTC. Protein: CASSLIGTGALEQYF.

J is TRBJ1-2 and V is TRBV10-3, with TRBD1 identical over 11 bases. V lost 5 bases, J lost 7 bases, and 15 bases stayed unmatched. CDR1 is ENHRY and CDR2 is SYGVKD in the germline V gene. This CDR3 region has 17 residues. CDR3 loop: CAISPRDRGDSLAGYTF. The CDR3, as DNA: TGTGCCATCAGTCCCCGGGACAGGGGGGATAGTTTAGCTGGCTACACCTTC.

The chain is built from TRBV29-1 and TRBJ1-5, with 9 bases fitting TRBD1. After removal of 4 bases from V and 7 bases from J, the junction contained 17 bases not matched to a gene. CDR3 length: 17 residues. The germline V gene encodes CDR1 SQVTM and CDR2 ANQGSEA. The CDR3 DNA sequence: TGCAGCGTTGGGGGGGCGCCGGGACAGGGCCTCGGCCAGCCCCAGCATTTT. Amino acids: CSVGGAPGQGLGQPQHF.

This chain joins TRBV19 and TRBJ1-1, with 8 bases identical to TRBD1. The CDR3 runs to 15 residues. Germline CDR1 and CDR2: LNHDA and SQIVND (reference sequence). V trimming: 0 bases; J trimming: 4 bases; junction bases outside the gene matches: 4. CDR3 in amino acids: CASSIDGTGSTEAFF. DNA for the CDR3: TGTGCCAGTAGTATAGATGGGACAGGATCCACTGAAGCTTTCTTT.

This chain connects TRBV25-1 to TRBJ1-1, with TRBD1 matching over 9 bases. The V segment lost 3 bases and the J segment 0 bases; nucleotides outside the gene matches: 2. CDR1 is MGHDK, CDR2 SYGVNS, per germline. The CDR3 runs 15 residues. Here the CDR3 reads CASSDRTGVNTEAFF. Here the CDR3 DNA reads TGTGCCAGCAGTGATAGGACAGGGGTGAACACTGAAGCTTTCTTT.

This clone has just one count. The V gene is TRBV4-1, the J gene TRBJ1-1; D unclear. V was shortened by 0 bases and J by 4 bases, with 15 bases between the two germline ends. The CDR3 covers 16 residues. Germline CDR1 and CDR2: MGHRA and YSYEKL. CDR3 sequence: CASSQDSPAGPTEAFF. The CDR3 DNA reads TGCGCCAGCAGCCAAGATTCCCCGGCAGGTCCCACTGAAGCTTTCTTT.

This clone came up once. The chain couples TRBV2 to TRBJ1-4; TRBD1 aligns across 7 bases. V was pared by 2 bases and J by 8 bases, with 8 bases of the junction left unmatched. The CDR3 runs to 15 residues. Germline lookup yields CDR1 SNHLY and CDR2 FYNNEI. Here the CDR3 DNA reads TGTGCCAGCAGTGAAAAGGGGGCGAGGAGCGAAAAACTGTTTTTT. It codes for CASSEKGARSEKLFF.

This sequence joins TRBV7-3 and TRBJ1-1; 8 bases fit TRBD1. The V segment lost 6 bases and the J segment 4 bases; nucleotides outside the gene matches: 4. The CDR3 sequence is 13 residues long. Germline V gives CDR1 SGHTA, CDR2 FQGTGA. CDR3 DNA sequence: TGTGCCAGCAGGTCCACAGGGGGCACTGAAGCTTTCTTT. It codes for CASRSTGGTEAFF.